This T cell receptor beta chain comes out of a study of shared clonotypes between healthy human individuals. The repertoire was sequenced with immunoSEQ multiplex PCR; TCRdb's copy has only in-frame clones and lacks some. The sample has about 610,000 clones, more than 95% seen once. The CDR3 spans 15 residues. Trimming cost V 1 base and J 4 bases, with 12 bases left between them. The germline CDR1 and CDR2 sequences are LNHDA and SQIVND (reference sequence). The receptor's source is a woman aged 25 to 45 in good health. Sequencing used naive CD4+ T cells sorted from blood. Subset given: CD45RA+ positively selected. The rearrangement joins TRBV19 to TRBJ2-3; D is perhaps TRBD2 (5 bases). The CDR3 loop reads CASSIAGGSPDTQYF. The CDR3 DNA follows: TGTGCCAGTAGTATAGCGGGCGGGTCACCAGATACGCAGTATTTT.